This passage covers 9 T cell receptor beta chains from one sample sequenced in a study of T cell changes during pregnancy in multiple sclerosis. The data were produced by immunoSEQ multiplex PCR, yet TCRdb's version contains in-frame clones alone and is incomplete. The data hold about 35,000 clones, with around 90% observed a single time. The sequencing used CD4+ T cells from peripheral blood mononuclear cells, collected after pregnancy. The receptors shown here come from a female donor in good health, enrolled as a control in a pregnancy study.

The J gene is TRBJ1-1, the V gene TRBV19, with D tentatively TRBD1 (5 bases). From germline, CDR1 is LNHDA and CDR2 SQIVND (reference sequence). This CDR3 region has 16 residues. Trimming took 1 base from V and 7 from J, leaving 19 bases between them. CDR3: CASSIATSLTQGEAFF. The CDR3 nucleotides read TGTGCCAGTAGTATAGCAACCTCCCTTACCCAGGGTGAAGCTTTCTTT.

The rearrangement joins TRBV5-4 to TRBJ2-1; the match to TRBD2 covers 13 bases. The CDR3 length is 17 residues. From germline, CDR1 is SGHNT and CDR2 YYREEE (reference sequence). Unmatched junction bases numbered 7, after V lost 4 bases and J lost 3 bases. CDR3 bases: TGTGCCAGCAGCCGGGGACTAGCGGGAACTAACTACAATGAGCAGTTCTTC. Its translation: CASSRGLAGTNYNEQFF.

The chain joins TRBV5-6 to TRBJ2-7; 8 nucleotides match TRBD1. Losses at the gene ends were 3 bases for V and 3 bases for J; bases not matched to a gene: 2. CDR1 and CDR2 from the germline V gene are SGHDT and YYEEEE. There are 13 residues in the CDR3. CDR3 residues: CASSYRGYYEQYF. CDR3 nucleotides: TGTGCCAGCAGCTACAGGGGGTACTACGAGCAGTACTTC.

The rearrangement joins TRBV7-8 to TRBJ1-5, with D unclear. The germline V and J ends were trimmed by 3 bases and 1 base, with 16 bases remaining between them. The CDR3 is 17 residues long. Per the germline V gene, CDR1 is SGHVS and CDR2 is FQNEAQ. The chain's CDR3 is CASSFGRGMDSNQPQHF. The CDR3 DNA sequence: TGTGCCAGCAGCTTCGGGCGGGGAATGGACAGCAATCAGCCCCAGCATTTT.

The chain is built from TRBV14 and TRBJ2-1, with TRBD2 matching over 12 bases. The V and J ends lost 0 bases and 4 bases, in that order; junction bases with no gene match: 4. The germline gives CDR1 SGHDN, CDR2 FVKESK. The CDR3 totals 17 residues. Here the CDR3 reads CASSQDSLAGGYNEQFF. CDR3 nucleotide sequence: TGTGCCAGCAGCCAAGATTCCCTAGCGGGAGGGTACAATGAGCAGTTCTTC.

The V and J genes are TRBV7-9 and TRBJ1-1; tentative D call: TRBD1 (5 bases). The CDR3 is 12 residues long. Trimming took 4 bases from V and 8 from J, leaving 11 bases between them. Per germline, CDR1 SEHNR and CDR2 FQNEAQ (reference sequence). The CDR3 DNA follows: TGTGCCAGCAGCTCACAGACAGACGAAGCTTTCTTT. Protein sequence: CASSSQTDEAFF.

The gene calls are TRBV19 and TRBJ1-1; D is possibly TRBD1 (5 bases). The germline gives CDR1 LNHDA, CDR2 SQIVND (reference sequence). V lost 10 bases and J 3 bases, leaving 18 bases between the germline ends. This CDR3 is 14 amino acids long. The CDR3 loop reads CATWSGFIHTEAFF. CDR3 in DNA: TGTGCCACATGGTCAGGGTTTATACACACTGAAGCTTTCTTT.

The V call is TRBV9, the J call TRBJ2-3; a weak D match, TRBD1 (5 bases). Germline CDR1 SGDLS, CDR2 YYNGEE. V lost 2 bases, J lost 5 bases, and 12 bases lay in between. This CDR3 has 14 residues. DNA of the CDR3: TGTGCCAGCAGCGTGCGGCAGGGTCAAGATACGCAGTATTTT. It yields the protein CASSVRQGQDTQYF. Variable domain in full (rest from reference TRBV9 and TRBJ2-3): DSGVTQTPKHLITATGQRVTLRCSPRSGDLSVYWYQQSLDQGLQFLIQYYNGEERAKGNILERFSAQQFPDLHSELNLSSLELGDSALYFCASSVRQGQDTQYFGPGTRLTVL.

The gene calls are TRBV6-1 and TRBJ1-3, with a weak D call TRBD1 (5 bases). In germline, CDR1 is MNHNS, CDR2 SASEGT. The V and J ends lost 7 bases and 2 bases respectively, with 15 bases between them. CDR3 length equals 15 residues. The CDR3 spells CASTQGRGTGNTIYF. CDR3 nucleotides: TGTGCCAGCACCCAAGGGAGGGGCACTGGAAACACCATATATTTT.